One T cell receptor (beta chain) is described in this entry. What it binds is not known. This record belongs to a study of cytomegalovirus exposure and HLA in healthy donors. Study-level points and caveats: As was reported, the classifier diagnosed cytomegalovirus status with high specificity and sensitivity.

The PCR ran on 60 Vbeta and 13 Jbeta primers. TCRdb's copy holds only in-frame clones and misses some; the assay was immunoSEQ multiplex PCR. The repertoire holds about 150,000 clones, around 78% seen once, with 1.6% in the top ten. The sequence was collected from a woman aged 18-29 years in good health and CMV-seronegative. The sample was PBMCs.

CDR3 loop: CASSRTSGRPDTQYF. In nucleotides, the CDR3 is TGTGCCAGCAGTCGGACTAGCGGACGGCCAGATACGCAGTATTTT. J is TRBJ2-3 and V is TRBV7-2, with TRBD2 identical over 10 bases. The junction had 7 bases not matched to a gene; V was cut back by 6 bases and J by 4 bases. CDR1 SGHTA and CDR2 FQGNSA come from the germline V gene. The CDR3 is 15 residues long.